This T cell receptor (beta chain) appears in the sequencing data of a study of T cells in Graves' hyperthyroidism and ophthalmopathy. This clonotype was recorded many times. There were TCR beta CDR3 regions amplified from RNA transcripts. During a first-round RT-PCR of the TCR CDR3, the HTBI primer set was used. TCRdb analysed the multiplex PCR reads with MiXCR anew, one entry per CDR3 protein. The profile shows some 460,000 distinct CDR3 sequences, approximately 14% of them singletons. Trimming pared 1 base from V and 4 bases from J, leaving 7 bases between. This CDR3 spans 13 amino acids. The germline gives CDR1 MNHEY, CDR2 SMNVEV (reference sequence).

The sample taken for sequencing was blood. This sequence was found in a woman between 18 and 29 years old with Graves' hyperthyroidism. The rearrangement joins TRBV27 to TRBJ1-2; D is uncertain. CDR3 DNA sequence: TGTGCCAGCAGTTTATACGGGATCTATGGCTACACCTTC. Its translation is CASSLYGIYGYTF.